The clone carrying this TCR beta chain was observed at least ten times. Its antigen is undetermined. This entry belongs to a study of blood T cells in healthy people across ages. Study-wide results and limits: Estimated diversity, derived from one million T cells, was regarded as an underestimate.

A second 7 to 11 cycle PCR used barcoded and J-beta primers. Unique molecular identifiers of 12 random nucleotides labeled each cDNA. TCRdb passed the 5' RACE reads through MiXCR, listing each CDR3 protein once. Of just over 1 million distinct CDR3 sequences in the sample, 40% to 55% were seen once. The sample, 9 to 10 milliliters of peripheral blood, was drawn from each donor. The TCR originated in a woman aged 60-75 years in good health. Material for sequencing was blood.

The DNA of the CDR3 is TGTGCCAGCAGCTCCCCACCCAGGGGAGTTGGAAGCAATCAGCCCCAGCATTTT. This sequence encodes CASSSPPRGVGSNQPQHF. The chain links TRBV6-2 or TRBV6-3 to TRBJ1-5, with D perhaps matching TRBD1 (6 bases). This CDR3 region has 18 residues. Germline V gene lookup returns CDR1 MNHEY and CDR2 SVGEGT. Between the trimmed V and J ends, which lost 6 bases and 1 base, there was a span of 22 bases.